This T cell receptor beta chain is from a study of regulatory T cells in long-lasting Graves disease. This clonotype was seen ten or more times. Its antigen is undetermined. The sample's time point: newly diagnosed GD, antithyroid drugs for less than 3 months. There was RNA extracted from PBMCs, and the TCR library was made from it. Regarding the study as a whole: Persistent Graves' patients showed reduced TCR diversity versus newly diagnosed patients.

Arm-PCR of CDR3 regions with iRepertoire HTBI primers generated TCR beta libraries. TCRdb reprocessed the multiplex PCR reads via MiXCR and lists one record per CDR3 protein. The sample holds some 490,000 distinct CDR3 sequences; about 11% are singletons and the top ten take almost 9%. Germline V CDR1 and CDR2: PRHDT, FYEKMQ (reference sequence). CDR3 length: 14 residues. Trimming pared 5 bases from V and 0 bases from J, leaving 9 bases between. The same data also went into a second study, on T cells in Graves' hyperthyroidism and ophthalmopathy.

Specimen: peripheral blood mononuclear cells (PBMCs), collected at new diagnosis, from a patient treated with antithyroid drugs. This rearrangement joins TRBV13 to TRBJ2-3; maybe TRBD2 (5 bases). The sequence derives from a woman aged 25-40 years with Graves disease. CDR3 sequence: CASSTRTSTDTQYF. CDR3 nucleotide sequence: TGTGCCAGCAGCACTCGGACTAGCACAGATACGCAGTATTTT.